This is a list of T cell receptor beta chains from one sample in a study of T-cell reconstitution after alpha-beta-depleted transplantation in children. TCRdb processed the PCR reads anew with MiXCR; each CDR3 protein has one entry. This table has roughly 590,000 distinct CDR3 sequences, roughly 17% appearing once. Specimen: PBMCs from the stem cell graft donor, collected from the stem cell graft. The receptors originated from a human donor who donated a stem cell graft to a child with acute myeloid leukemia. Both conserved end residues are part of each CDR3. The order of the fields is clone size, J gene, V gene, CDR3 protein. Expanded clones get a size class; other rows say once, few or many, or leave the size out.

.	TRBJ2-1	TRBV29-1	CSVELSRQLVQFF
few	TRBJ1-1	TRBV7-9	CASSPRQGLSTEAFF
many	TRBJ2-7	TRBV7-2	CASSSLPGGSYEQYF
.	TRBJ2-2	TRBV4-2	CASSHPLGTGGTGELFF
few	TRBJ2-7	TRBV11-1	CASSWGLAGGYEQYF
few	TRBJ2-1	TRBV29-1	CSAGGARNEQFF
.	TRBJ1-5	TRBV2	CASVQGLGQPQDF
.	TRBJ1-5	TRBV5-1	CASSLAGDHSNQPQHF
few	TRBJ2-1	TRBV4-3	CASSQDISTGDLYNEQFF
many	TRBJ2-3	TRBV12-3/TRBV12-4	CASSLLANTQYF
many	TRBJ1-2	TRBV7-2	CASSWEPNYGYTF
.	TRBJ1-5	TRBV7-6	CASSLVGGAGKGGNQPQHF
many	TRBJ1-2	TRBV20-1	CSLQGDGYTF
.	TRBJ2-1	TRBV20-1	CSATGSAGGQDEQFF
many	TRBJ2-7	TRBV9	CASSRTGRGEQYF
.	TRBJ1-2	TRBV30	CAWNGGGGYTF
many	TRBJ1-1	TRBV20-1	CSATGGAMNTEAFF
many	TRBJ2-3	TRBV12-3/TRBV12-4	CASSPRGGSTDTQYF
many	TRBJ1-1	TRBV10-3	CAIGSNTEAFF
.	TRBJ2-2	TRBV11-2	CASSLDLRDRGHTGELFF
.	TRBJ1-1	TRBV5-1	CASSWGTGTVVTDAFF
few	TRBJ2-3	TRBV12-3/TRBV12-4	CASSDSSGGITDTQYF
few	TRBJ2-7	TRBV5-5	CASSFGSEALTYEQYF
few	TRBJ2-1	TRBV12-3/TRBV12-4	CASSKSEGSNEQFF
.	TRBJ1-1	TRBV20-1	CSARVDFHEAFF
many	TRBJ2-2	TRBV5-1	CASSLIGGELFF
many	TRBJ1-1	TRBV20-1	CSVSRGVRDTEAFF
many	TRBJ1-6	TRBV6-5	CASSRDRARSPLHF